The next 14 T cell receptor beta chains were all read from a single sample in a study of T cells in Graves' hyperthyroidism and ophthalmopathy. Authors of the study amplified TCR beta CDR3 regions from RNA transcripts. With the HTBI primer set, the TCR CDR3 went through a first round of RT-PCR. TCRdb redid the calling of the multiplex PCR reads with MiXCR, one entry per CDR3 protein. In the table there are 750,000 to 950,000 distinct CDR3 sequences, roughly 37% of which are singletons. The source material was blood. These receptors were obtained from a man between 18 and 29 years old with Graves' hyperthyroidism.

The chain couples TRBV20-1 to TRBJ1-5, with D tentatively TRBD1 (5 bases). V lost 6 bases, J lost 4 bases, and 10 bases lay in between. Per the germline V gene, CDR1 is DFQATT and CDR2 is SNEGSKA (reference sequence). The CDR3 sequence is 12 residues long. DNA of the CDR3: TGCAGTGCGGCGCAGGGTAATCAGCCCCAGCATTTT. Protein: CSAAQGNQPQHF.

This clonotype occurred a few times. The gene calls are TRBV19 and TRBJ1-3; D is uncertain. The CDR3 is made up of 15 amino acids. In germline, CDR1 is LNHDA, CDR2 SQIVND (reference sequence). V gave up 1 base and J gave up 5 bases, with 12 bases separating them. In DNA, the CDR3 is TGTGCCAGTAGTATAGCCGTGAGGACGCGAAACACCATATATTTT. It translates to CASSIAVRTRNTIYF.

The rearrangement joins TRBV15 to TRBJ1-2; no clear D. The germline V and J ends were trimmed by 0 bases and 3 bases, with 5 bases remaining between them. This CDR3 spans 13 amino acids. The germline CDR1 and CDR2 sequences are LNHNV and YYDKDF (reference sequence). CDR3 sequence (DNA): TGTGCCACCAGCAGAGAGGGAGACTATGGCTACACCTTC. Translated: CATSREGDYGYTF.

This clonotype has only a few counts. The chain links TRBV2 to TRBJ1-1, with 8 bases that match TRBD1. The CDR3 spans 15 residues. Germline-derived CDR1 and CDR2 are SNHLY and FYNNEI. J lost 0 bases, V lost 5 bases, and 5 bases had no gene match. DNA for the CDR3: TGTGCCAGCAGTTACTCGGACAGGGTGAACACTGAAGCTTTCTTT. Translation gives CASSYSDRVNTEAFF.

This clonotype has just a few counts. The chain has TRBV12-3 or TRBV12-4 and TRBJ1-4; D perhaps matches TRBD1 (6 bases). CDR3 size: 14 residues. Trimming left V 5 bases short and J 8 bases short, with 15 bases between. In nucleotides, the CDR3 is TGTGCCAGCAGTCCCCTAAAGGGGGACGAAAAACTGTTTTTT. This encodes CASSPLKGDEKLFF.

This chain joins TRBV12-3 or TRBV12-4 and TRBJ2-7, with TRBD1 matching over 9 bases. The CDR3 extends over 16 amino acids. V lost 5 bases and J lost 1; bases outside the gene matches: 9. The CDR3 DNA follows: TGTGCCAGCAGTGGGGGGACAGGGCCACAATCCTACGAGCAGTACTTC. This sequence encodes CASSGGTGPQSYEQYF.

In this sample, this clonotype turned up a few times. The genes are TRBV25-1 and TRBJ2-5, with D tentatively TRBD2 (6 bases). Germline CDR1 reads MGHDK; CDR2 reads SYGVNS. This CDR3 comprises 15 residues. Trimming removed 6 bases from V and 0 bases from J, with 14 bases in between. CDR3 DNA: TGTGCCAGCAGCGGGGAGGATCCATACCAAGAGACCCAGTACTTC. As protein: CASSGEDPYQETQYF.

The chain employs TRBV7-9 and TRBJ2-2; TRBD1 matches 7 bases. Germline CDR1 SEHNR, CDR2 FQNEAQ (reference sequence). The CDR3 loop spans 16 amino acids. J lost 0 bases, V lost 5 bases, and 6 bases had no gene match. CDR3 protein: CASSPRDSANTGELFF. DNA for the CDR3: TGTGCCAGCAGCCCTCGGGACAGCGCGAACACCGGGGAGCTGTTTTTT.

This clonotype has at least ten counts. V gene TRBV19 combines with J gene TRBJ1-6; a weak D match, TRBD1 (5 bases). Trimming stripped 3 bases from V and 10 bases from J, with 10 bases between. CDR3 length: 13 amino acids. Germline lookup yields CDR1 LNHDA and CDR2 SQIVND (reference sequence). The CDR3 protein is CASSIAGDSPLHF. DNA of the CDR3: TGTGCCAGTAGTATCGCGGGGGACTCACCCCTCCACTTT.

CDR3 region: CSVEDQTSGREKLFF. The CDR3, as DNA: TGCAGCGTTGAAGATCAAACTAGCGGGCGCGAAAAACTGTTTTTT. This chain joins TRBV29-1 and TRBJ1-4; D uncertain. This CDR3 is built from 15 residues. V gave up 0 bases and J gave up 8 bases, with 16 bases separating them. Germline lookup yields CDR1 SQVTM and CDR2 ANQGSEA.

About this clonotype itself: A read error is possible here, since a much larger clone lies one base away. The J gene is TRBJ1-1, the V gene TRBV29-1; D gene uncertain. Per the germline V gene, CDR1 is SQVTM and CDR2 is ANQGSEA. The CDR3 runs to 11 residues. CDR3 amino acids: CSVAKNTEASF. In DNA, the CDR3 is TGCAGCGTTGCAAAGAACACTGAAGCTTCCTTT.

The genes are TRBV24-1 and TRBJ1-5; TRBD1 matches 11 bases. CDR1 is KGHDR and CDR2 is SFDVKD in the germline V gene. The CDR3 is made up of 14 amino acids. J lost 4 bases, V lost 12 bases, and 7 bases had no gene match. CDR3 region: CAHSGTGGNQPQHF. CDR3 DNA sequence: TGTGCCCATTCCGGGACAGGGGGTAATCAGCCCCAGCATTTT.

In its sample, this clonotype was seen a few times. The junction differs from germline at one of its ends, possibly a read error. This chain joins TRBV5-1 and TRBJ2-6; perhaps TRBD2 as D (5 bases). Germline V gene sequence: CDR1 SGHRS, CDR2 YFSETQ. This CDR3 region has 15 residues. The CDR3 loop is CASSNGDSGANVLTF. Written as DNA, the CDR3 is TGTGCCAGCAGCAACGGGGATTCTGGGGCCAACGTCCTGACTTTC.

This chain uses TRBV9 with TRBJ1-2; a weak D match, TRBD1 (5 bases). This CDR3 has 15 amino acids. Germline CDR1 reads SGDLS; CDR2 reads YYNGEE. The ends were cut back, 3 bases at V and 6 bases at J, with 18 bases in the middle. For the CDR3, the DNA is TGTGCCAGCAGCGAGACTAGCGGGACTTTAAATGGCTACACCTTC. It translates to CASSETSGTLNGYTF.